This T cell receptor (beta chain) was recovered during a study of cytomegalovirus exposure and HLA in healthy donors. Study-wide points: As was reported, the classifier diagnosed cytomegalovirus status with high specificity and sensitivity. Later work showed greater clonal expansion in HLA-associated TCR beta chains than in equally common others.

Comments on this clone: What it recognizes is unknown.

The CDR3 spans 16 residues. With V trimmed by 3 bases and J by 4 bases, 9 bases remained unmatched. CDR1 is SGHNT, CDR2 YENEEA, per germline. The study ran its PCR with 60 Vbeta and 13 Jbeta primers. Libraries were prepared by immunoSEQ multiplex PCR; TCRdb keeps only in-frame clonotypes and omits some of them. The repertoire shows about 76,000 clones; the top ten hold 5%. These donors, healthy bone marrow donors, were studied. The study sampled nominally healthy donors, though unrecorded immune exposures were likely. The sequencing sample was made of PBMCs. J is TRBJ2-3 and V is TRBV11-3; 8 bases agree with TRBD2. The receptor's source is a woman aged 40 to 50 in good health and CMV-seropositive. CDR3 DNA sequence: TGTGCCAGCAGCTTTAAGGCGGGGGGTGTTGCAGATACGCAGTATTTT. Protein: CASSFKAGGVADTQYF.